The rows below give T cell receptor beta chains drawn from one sample of a study of T cell responses to AZD1222 COVID-19 vaccine. Clones were sequenced by immunoSEQ multiplex PCR, and TCRdb holds only the in-frame ones, with some missing. The data contain some 90,000 clones, around 90% of them singletons. The specimen was peripheral blood, collected on day 0 of MenACWY control vaccination. These receptors were taken from an adult in good health. CDR3s include the opening cysteine and the closing phenylalanine or tryptophan. D genes are given only for firm matches. A row's size may be missing; if present it is once, few, many or a size class.

CDR3 protein | CDR3 DNA | J gene | V gene | clone size | D gene
CASSPRMRTGRDNSPLHF | TGTGCCAGCTCACCAAGGATGAGGACAGGGAGGGATAATTCACCCCTCCACTTT | TRBJ1-6 | TRBV18 | once | TRBD1
CASSFTGGSTEAFF | TGCGCCAGCAGCTTCACAGGGGGATCTACTGAAGCTTTCTTT | TRBJ1-1 | TRBV5-1 | NA | TRBD1
CASSETGSTGELFF | TGTGCCAGCAGCGAAACAGGGAGCACCGGGGAGCTGTTTTTT | TRBJ2-2 | TRBV2 | few | NA
CASSQEATVSGDTQYF | TGCGCCAGCAGCCAAGAGGCGACGGTCTCAGGAGATACGCAGTATTTT | TRBJ2-3 | TRBV4-3 | NA | NA
CASSEGTHTIGELFF | TGTGCCAGCAGCGAGGGGACCCATACCATCGGGGAGCTGTTTTTT | TRBJ2-2 | TRBV2 | NA | NA
CAISESTRGAGNTIYF | TGTGCCATCAGTGAGTCGACTCGGGGGGCTGGAAACACCATATATTTT | TRBJ1-3 | TRBV10-3 | NA | NA
CATSRGGALDEQYF | TGTGCTACTTCAAGGGGGGGTGCGTTGGACGAGCAGTACTTC | TRBJ2-7 | TRBV24-1 | NA | NA
CASTIHGTGLNTEAFF | TGTGCCAGCACCATCCACGGGACAGGGCTGAACACTGAAGCTTTCTTT | TRBJ1-1 | TRBV28 | NA | TRBD1
CSASRIGVGTNEKLFF | TGCAGTGCTAGTAGGATCGGGGTTGGCACTAATGAAAAACTGTTTTTT | TRBJ1-4 | TRBV20-1 | NA | NA
CASSLDRVNQPQHF | TGTGCCAGCAGTCTAGACAGGGTCAATCAGCCCCAGCATTTT | TRBJ1-5 | TRBV6-5 | NA | TRBD1
CASSLNGAFYEQYF | TGTGCCAGCAGTTTAAATGGGGCGTTCTACGAGCAGTACTTC | TRBJ2-7 | TRBV27 | NA | NA
CASFQGMDQPQHF | TGTGCCAGCTTCCAGGGTATGGATCAGCCCCAGCATTTT | TRBJ1-5 | TRBV28 | NA | NA
CATSDPDTPSNQPQHF | TGTGCCACCAGTGACCCGGACACACCTAGCAATCAGCCCCAGCATTTT | TRBJ1-5 | TRBV24-1 | once | NA
CASSPRATTEAFF | TGTGCCAGCTCACCCCGAGCAACCACTGAAGCTTTCTTT | TRBJ1-1 | TRBV18 | few | NA
CASSPYRSNYGYTF | TGTGCCAGCTCACCCTACAGGAGCAACTATGGCTACACCTTC | TRBJ1-2 | TRBV18 | once | NA
CASSLSTDFYGLGYTF | TGTGCCAGCAGCCTTTCGACAGACTTTTATGGCTTGGGCTACACCTTC | TRBJ1-2 | TRBV3-1/TRBV3-2 | NA | NA
CASSLPGAGYGYTF | TGTGCCAGCAGCTTACCGGGGGCCGGGTACGGCTACACCTTC | TRBJ1-2 | TRBV7-8 | NA | NA
CASSESLTISYNEQFF | TGCGCCAGCAGTGAGTCGTTGACAATCTCCTACAATGAGCAGTTCTTC | TRBJ2-1 | TRBV10-2 | NA | NA
CASSPDRAPRPYNEKLFF | TGTGCCAGCAGTCCCGACAGGGCGCCTCGCCCATATAATGAAAAACTGTTTTTT | TRBJ1-4 | TRBV6-2/TRBV6-3 | NA | TRBD1
CASSPRGTEAFF | TGTGCCAGCAGCCCAAGGGGCACTGAAGCTTTCTTT | TRBJ1-1 | TRBV12-3/TRBV12-4 | NA | NA
CASSEARGWVGRNEQFF | TGTGCCAGCAGTGAAGCGCGGGGTTGGGTGGGTCGCAATGAGCAGTTCTTC | TRBJ2-1 | TRBV6-1 | NA | NA
CASSEAFQGVGTEQFF | TGTGCCAGCAGTGAAGCGTTCCAGGGTGTAGGCACTGAGCAGTTCTTC | TRBJ2-1 | TRBV2 | NA | NA
CSASLGSYEQYF | TGCAGTGCTAGTCTGGGATCCTACGAGCAGTACTTC | TRBJ2-7 | TRBV20-1 | once | NA
CASSIPGLPNEQFF | TGTGCCAGTAGTATCCCGGGACTACCAAATGAGCAGTTCTTC | TRBJ2-1 | TRBV19 | NA | TRBD2
CASSLGTGKETQYF | TGTGCCAGCAGCCTGGGGACAGGGAAAGAGACCCAGTACTTC | TRBJ2-5 | TRBV9 | NA | TRBD1
CASSTSRELFF | TGCGCCAGCAGTACCTCCCGGGAGCTGTTTTTT | TRBJ2-2 | TRBV10-2 | NA | NA
CASSPAGTENEKLFF | TGTGCCAGCAGTCCCGCCGGGACAGAAAATGAAAAACTGTTTTTT | TRBJ1-4 | TRBV28 | NA | TRBD1
CASSRVEGYEQYF | TGTGCCAGCAGCAGAGTGGAGGGATACGAGCAGTACTTC | TRBJ2-7 | TRBV7-2 | NA | NA
CASSIDSVNQPQHF | TGTGCCAGTAGTATAGACTCAGTCAATCAGCCCCAGCATTTT | TRBJ1-5 | TRBV19 | NA | NA
CASSPYTGAGSEQYF | TGTGCCAGCAGCCCATACACTGGGGCGGGTAGCGAGCAGTACTTC | TRBJ2-7 | TRBV7-6 | NA | NA
CASSREGDYGYTF | TGTGCCAGCAGCAGGGAGGGTGACTATGGCTACACCTTC | TRBJ1-2 | TRBV3-1/TRBV3-2 | NA | NA
CASSVGHSSGNEQFF | TGTGCCAGCAGCGTGGGACATAGTAGCGGAAATGAGCAGTTCTTC | TRBJ2-1 | TRBV11-2 | once | NA
CASSSGQNTGELFF | TGTGCCAGCAGTTCGGGACAGAACACCGGGGAGCTGTTTTTT | TRBJ2-2 | TRBV28 | NA | NA
CASSEGGIGEETQYF | TGCGCCAGCAGTGAGGGAGGTATAGGGGAGGAGACCCAGTACTTC | TRBJ2-5 | TRBV10-2 | NA | NA
CASSQEGTGINQPQHF | TGTGCCAGCAGCCAAGAGGGGACAGGGATTAACCAGCCCCAGCATTTT | TRBJ1-5 | TRBV3-1/TRBV3-2 | once | TRBD1
CASSPPSGAHYNEQFF | TGTGCCAGCTCACCACCTAGCGGGGCTCACTACAATGAGCAGTTCTTC | TRBJ2-1 | TRBV18 | few | TRBD2
CASASPGQIYGYTF | TGTGCCAGCGCCTCTCCGGGACAGATATATGGCTACACCTTC | TRBJ1-2 | TRBV6-5 | NA | TRBD1
CASSLTSGRTQYF | TGCGCCAGCAGCTTAACTAGCGGGAGAACGCAGTATTTT | TRBJ2-3 | TRBV5-1 | NA | TRBD2
CASSLAQGPYGYTF | TGTGCCAGCAGCTTAGCACAGGGCCCCTATGGCTACACCTTC | TRBJ1-2 | TRBV7-2 | NA | NA
CASSPGQGVGELFF | TGTGCCAGCAGTCCCGGACAGGGGGTCGGGGAGCTGTTTTTT | TRBJ2-2 | TRBV27 | NA | TRBD1
CASSLAGQIYGYTF | TGTGCCAGCAGCTTAGCAGGACAGATCTATGGCTACACCTTC | TRBJ1-2 | TRBV11-2 | NA | NA
CASSSGGTDPGEQYF | TGCGCCAGCAGCTCGGGCGGGACAGACCCTGGGGAGCAGTACTTC | TRBJ2-7 | TRBV5-1 | NA | NA
CASSQPQGKTYEQYF | TGTGCCAGCAGCCAACCCCAGGGGAAGACCTACGAGCAGTACTTC | TRBJ2-7 | TRBV3-1/TRBV3-2 | once | NA
CASSAQTSYEQYF | TGTGCCAGTAGTGCCCAAACTAGCTACGAGCAGTACTTC | TRBJ2-7 | TRBV19 | NA | NA
CASSYIRDRSNQPQHF | TGTGCCAGCAGTTACATCCGGGACAGGAGCAATCAGCCCCAGCATTTT | TRBJ1-5 | TRBV6-2/TRBV6-3 | NA | TRBD1
CASSPPGLIELFF | TGTGCCAGCTCACCACCCGGCCTAATAGAGCTGTTTTTT | TRBJ2-2 | TRBV18 | NA | NA
CASIQGHPGTDTQYF | TGTGCCAGCATCCAAGGACACCCAGGCACAGATACGCAGTATTTT | TRBJ2-3 | TRBV11-2 | NA | NA
CASSQVAGGTYNEQFF | TGTGCCAGCAGCCAAGTGGCGGGGGGCACCTACAATGAGCAGTTCTTC | TRBJ2-1 | TRBV3-1/TRBV3-2 | few | TRBD2
CARPIGGGPRNTGELFF | TGCGCCAGGCCCATTGGGGGAGGGCCGCGGAACACCGGGGAGCTGTTTTTT | TRBJ2-2 | TRBV5-1 | NA | TRBD2